This entry features one TCR beta chain sequence. This sample is drawn from a study of OX40 agonist ivuxolimab in advanced cancers. Study-level information: The group had a mean age of 60 years, ranged from roughly 20 to 80, and was less than 85% male.

This CDR3 comprises 12 residues. Germline V gene sequence: CDR1 SGHVS, CDR2 FQNEAQ. V lost 4 bases, J lost 4 bases, and 6 bases lay in between. Using immunoSEQ multiplex PCR, the repertoire was profiled, and TCRdb retains in-frame clones only, with some absent. The sample lists 70,000 to 75,000 clones, about 88% seen once, with approximately 0.99% in the top ten. The sequence derives from an adult with an advanced solid tumor such as melanoma, head and neck, liver or kidney cancer. The rearrangement joins TRBV7-8 to TRBJ2-3, with TRBD2 as a possible D gene (6 bases). Sample: CD4+ or CD8+ T cells sorted from blood, taken in a trial of the OX40 agonist ivuxolimab. CDR3 sequence (DNA): TGTGCCAGCAGCTGGGGGGCAGATACGCAGTATTTT. Its protein is CASSWGADTQYF. The complete variable domain, with remaining parts taken from reference TRBV7-8 and TRBJ2-3, reads GAGVSQSPRYKVAKRGQDVALRCDPISGHVSLFWYQQALGQGPEFLTYFQNEAQLDKSGLPSDRFFAERPEGSVSTLKIQRTQQEDSAVYLCASSWGADTQYFGPGTRLTVL.